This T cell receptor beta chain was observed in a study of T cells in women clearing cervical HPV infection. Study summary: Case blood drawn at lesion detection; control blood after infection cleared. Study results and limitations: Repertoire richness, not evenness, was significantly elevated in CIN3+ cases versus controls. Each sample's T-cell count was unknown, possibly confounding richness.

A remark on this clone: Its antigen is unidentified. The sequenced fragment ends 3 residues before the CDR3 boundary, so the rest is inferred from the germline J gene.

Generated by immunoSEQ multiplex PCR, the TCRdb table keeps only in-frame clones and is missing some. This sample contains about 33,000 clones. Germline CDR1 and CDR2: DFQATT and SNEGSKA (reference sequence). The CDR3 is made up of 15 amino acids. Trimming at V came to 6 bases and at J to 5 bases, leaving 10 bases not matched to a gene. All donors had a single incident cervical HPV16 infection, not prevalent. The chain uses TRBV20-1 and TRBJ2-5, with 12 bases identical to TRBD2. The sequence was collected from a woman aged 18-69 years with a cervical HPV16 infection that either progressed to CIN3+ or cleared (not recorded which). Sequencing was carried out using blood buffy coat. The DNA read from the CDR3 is TGCAGTGCCCGCAGACTAGCGGGAGAGGTGGAGACC. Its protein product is CSARRLAGEVET. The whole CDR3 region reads CSARRLAGEVETQYF.